A single sample is the source of the 18 T cell receptor beta chains below, sequenced in a study of blood T cell repertoires in COVID-19. TCRdb's table, derived via immunoSEQ multiplex PCR, lists solely in-frame clones and lacks some. Of more than 400,000 clones listed, about 92% are singletons. The specimen sequenced was PBMCs or T cells enriched from blood (not recorded which). These TCRs come from a man between 18 and 29 years old who had recovered from COVID-19.

The CDR3 is CASSLSENYGYTF. In DNA form, the CDR3 reads TGTGCCAGCAGCTTGTCGGAGAACTATGGCTACACCTTC. The chain links TRBV7-2 to TRBJ1-2, with D unresolved. The CDR3 sequence is 13 residues long. V was clipped by 3 bases and J by 2 bases, with 7 bases between them. Per germline, CDR1 SGHTA and CDR2 FQGNSA. Full variable domain (rest looked up from reference TRBV7-2 and TRBJ1-2): GAGVSQSPSNKVTEKGKDVELRCDPISGHTALYWYRQSLGQGLEFLIYFQGNSAPDKSGLPSDRFSAERTGGSVSTLTIQRTQQEDSAVYLCASSLSENYGYTFGSGTRLTVV.

The V call is TRBV4-1, the J call TRBJ1-3; no firm D call. Germline CDR1 and CDR2: MGHRA and YSYEKL. The CDR3 spans 17 residues. V was clipped by 5 bases and J by 0 bases, with 17 bases between them. Here the CDR3 DNA reads TGCGCCAGCAGCGTTGAGAGAACAGCAGCCTCTGGAAACACCATATATTTT. This sequence encodes CASSVERTAASGNTIYF.

This clone was recorded only once. The chain is built from TRBV2 and TRBJ1-2, with 7 bases fitting TRBD1. There are 13 residues in the CDR3. J gave up 5 bases and V 6 bases, and 6 bases lay outside the gene matches. Germline assignment: CDR1 SNHLY and CDR2 FYNNEI. The CDR3 DNA follows: TGTGCCAGCAGGGGACAGTTCGTATATGGCTACACCTTC. Protein sequence: CASRGQFVYGYTF.

The rearrangement uses TRBV6-5 and TRBJ1-2, with 7 bases aligning to TRBD1. J was trimmed by 6 bases and V by 8 bases; bases with no gene match: 9. The CDR3 loop spans 13 amino acids. Germline V gene data show CDR1 as MNHEY and CDR2 as SVGAGI. The CDR3 DNA sequence: TGTGCCAGCTGGGGTAGAGGGGGCGATGGCTACACCTTC. This sequence encodes CASWGRGGDGYTF.

The chain recombines TRBV24-1 with TRBJ1-4; the match to TRBD1 covers 9 bases. CDR3 length: 15 amino acids. Unmatched junction bases numbered 6, after V lost 3 bases and J lost 8 bases. Germline-derived CDR1 and CDR2 are KGHDR and SFDVKD. CDR3 residues: CATSDPGQGGEKLFF. The DNA of the CDR3 is TGTGCCACCAGTGATCCGGGACAGGGTGGCGAAAAACTGTTTTTT.

Concerning this clone itself: Additional DNA sequences in this sample encode the identical CDR3. The rearrangement uses TRBV19 and TRBJ1-2; D is unclear. Germline V CDR1 and CDR2: LNHDA, SQIVND (reference sequence). The CDR3 is 12 amino acids. Trimming removed 5 bases at V and 4 bases at J, with 8 bases between. The CDR3 DNA reads as TGTGCCAGTAGTGGGCAGGTCTATGGCTACACCTTC. Amino acid sequence: CASSGQVYGYTF.

The chain carries TRBV6-5 and TRBJ1-1; D call uncertain. CDR1 MNHEY and CDR2 SVGAGI come from the germline V gene. V shed 5 bases and J shed 4 bases, with 11 bases lying between them. The CDR3 extends over 13 amino acids. The CDR3 sequence is CASSPGGSTEAFF. For the CDR3, the DNA is TGTGCCAGCAGTCCTGGCGGGAGCACTGAAGCTTTCTTT.

V and J are TRBV18 and TRBJ1-6; D perhaps matches TRBD1 (6 bases). V lost 2 bases to trimming and J lost 5 bases, with 13 bases between them. Germline-derived CDR1 and CDR2 are KGHSH and LQKENI. The CDR3 runs 16 residues. The CDR3 nucleotides read TGTGCCAGCTCACCATCTTCACAGGGAAATAATTCACCCCTCCACTTT. Translated, it gives CASSPSSQGNNSPLHF. The full variable domain, rest sourced from reference TRBV18 and TRBJ1-6, is NAGVMQNPRHLVRRRGQEARLRCSPMKGHSHVYWYRQLPEEGLKFMVYLQKENIIDESGMPKERFSAEFPKEGPSILRIQQVVRGDSAAYFCASSPSSQGNNSPLHFGNGTRLTVT.

This chain connects TRBV19 to TRBJ2-1; 14 nucleotides align to TRBD2. Losses at the gene ends were 4 bases for V and 7 bases for J; bases not matched to a gene: 6. Germline-derived CDR1 and CDR2 are LNHDA and SQIVND (reference sequence). The CDR3 sequence is 16 residues long. The CDR3 sequence is CASSRGLAGVLNEQFF. CDR3 DNA: TGTGCCAGTAGTAGGGGACTAGCGGGAGTTCTAAATGAGCAGTTCTTC.

The V gene is TRBV3-1 (or the pseudogene TRBV3-2), the J gene TRBJ2-3, with 7 bases identical to TRBD1. This CDR3 has 14 amino acids. Germline loops: CDR1 LGHDT, CDR2 YNNKEL (reference sequence). J was trimmed by 0 bases and V by 6 bases; bases with no gene match: 3. The DNA for the CDR3 is TGTGCCAGCAGTCGGGACAGTAGCACAGATACGCAGTATTTT. Its protein is CASSRDSSTDTQYF.

The chain uses TRBV6-5 and TRBJ2-2; TRBD2 matches at 8 bases. Germline lookup yields CDR1 MNHEY and CDR2 SVGAGI. V lost 7 bases to trimming and J lost 4 bases; unmatched junction nucleotides: 5. The CDR3 loop spans 14 amino acids. CDR3 coding DNA: TGTGCCAGCAACAGCGGGGGATCCACCGGGGAGCTGTTTTTT. This encodes CASNSGGSTGELFF.

This chain links TRBV5-6 with TRBJ1-3, with D perhaps TRBD1 (5 bases). The CDR3 has 15 amino acids. Germline values: CDR1 SGHDT, CDR2 YYEEEE. Deletions cut 1 base from V and 0 bases from J, with 8 bases between. The DNA for the CDR3 is TGTGCCAGCAGCTTGAGACAGACCTCTGGAAACACCATATATTTT. Protein: CASSLRQTSGNTIYF.

This clone was detected once. The chain couples TRBV27 to TRBJ1-5; the D gene is possibly TRBD1 (6 bases). The V gene lost 3 bases and the J gene lost 2 bases, with 11 bases spanning the gap. The CDR3 extends over 15 amino acids. Germline assignment: CDR1 MNHEY and CDR2 SMNVEV (reference sequence). In nucleotides, the CDR3 is TGTGCCAGCAGTTTCCCAGGGGCTGGCAATCAGCCCCAGCATTTT. It specifies CASSFPGAGNQPQHF.

The genes are TRBV3-1 (or the pseudogene TRBV3-2) and TRBJ2-5, with a possible D match to TRBD1 (6 bases). The CDR3 length is 15 residues. Deletions cut 2 bases from V and 2 bases from J, with 12 bases between. Germline V gene sequence: CDR1 LGHDT, CDR2 YNNKEL (reference sequence). The CDR3: CASSQPSGVQETQYF. The CDR3 region has the DNA TGTGCCAGCAGCCAACCCTCAGGGGTTCAAGAGACCCAGTACTTC.

V usage is TRBV3-1 (or the pseudogene TRBV3-2) and J usage is TRBJ1-1; D gene uncertain. Looked up from germline, CDR1 is LGHDT and CDR2 is YNNKEL (reference sequence). V lost 4 bases, J lost 4 bases, and 19 bases lay in between. The CDR3 totals 16 residues. As DNA, the CDR3 is TGTGCCAGCAGCCCGCGGGTTCAGGAGGCGGGCACTGAAGCTTTCTTT. Encoded protein: CASSPRVQEAGTEAFF.

The V call is TRBV5-8, the J call TRBJ1-5; tentative D call: TRBD1 (6 bases). Germline V CDR1 and CDR2: SGHTS, YDEGEE. V was trimmed by 4 bases and J by 1 base, leaving 15 bases between them. The CDR3 has 16 residues. Here the CDR3 DNA reads TGTGCCAGCAGCGATGATGGGACATGGAGCAATCAGCCCCAGCATTTT. Residues: CASSDDGTWSNQPQHF.

V and J are TRBV9 and TRBJ2-7; D call uncertain. This CDR3 is built from 16 residues. Trimming took 3 bases from V and 2 from J, leaving 18 bases between them. The germline CDR1 and CDR2 sequences are SGDLS and YYNGEE. The CDR3 nucleotides are TGTGCCAGCAGCGCCAGCCTGGGCAGTACCCCCTACGAGCAGTACTTC. Encoded protein: CASSASLGSTPYEQYF.

This chain connects TRBV6-5 to TRBJ1-1; weak D call: TRBD1 (5 bases). The CDR3 has 15 residues. The germline V and J ends were trimmed by 6 bases and 1 base, with 15 bases remaining between them. Germline-derived CDR1 and CDR2 are MNHEY and SVGAGI. The CDR3 protein is CASSPDTTANTEAFF. The CDR3 DNA sequence: TGTGCCAGCAGCCCGGACACCACCGCGAACACTGAAGCTTTCTTT.